This T cell receptor beta chain appears in the sequencing data of a study of T cells in localized non-small cell lung cancer. Broader study findings: When the top 100 tumor clones were examined, a median about 60 of them also appeared in the adjacent lung, which was paired and uninvolved. Heterogeneity stays possible, as sequencing covered only one tumor region.

There are a few counts of this clone. Its antigen is unknown. TCRdb keeps only in-frame clones here, not all; method: immunoSEQ multiplex PCR. There are around 50,000 clones in the sample; 86% occur only once, and 15% to 20% lies in the top ten. Germline CDR1 SGDLS, CDR2 YYNGEE. The CDR3 loop spans 16 amino acids. The ends were cut back, 4 bases at V and 0 bases at J, with 14 bases in the middle. This sample comprised peripheral blood, obtained before any cancer treatment. The TCR originated in an older male donor with stage III squamous cell lung carcinoma. The chain is built from TRBV9 and TRBJ1-3; D not resolved. The CDR3 region has the DNA TGTGCCAGCAGCCCTCAGGCAGGCAACTCTGGAAACACCATATATTTT. The encoded protein is CASSPQAGNSGNTIYF.